This T cell receptor beta chain emerged from a study of beta chain features in type 1 diabetes. Study-wide points: All four CD4+ subsets of Type 1 diabetes patients contained TCRB CDR3s that were moderately but significantly shorter.

Concerning this clone itself: Its antigen is undetermined.

Expressed TCRB transcripts were sequenced after all isolated RNA was converted to cDNA. This table comes from immunoSEQ multiplex PCR, and its TCRdb copy is limited to in-frame clones, with some not included. The repertoire holds 300,000 to 400,000 clones, with 8.5% to 10% as singletons. Using CD45RO/CCR7/CD25/CD127/CD95/CD27, CD4+ naive, central memory, regulatory and stem cell-like memory cells were sorted. Deletions cut 7 bases from V and 5 bases from J, with 9 bases between. Germline CDR1 is MNHNS and CDR2 is SASEGT. The CDR3 runs to 12 residues. The chain joins TRBV6-1 to TRBJ1-5, with D unclear. The sequenced material came from central memory CD4+ T cells from blood. The receptor was isolated from a man under 40 with type 1 diabetes. The CDR3 here is CASNPPHQPQHF. The DNA of the CDR3 is TGTGCCAGCAACCCCCCACATCAGCCCCAGCATTTT.